Below, one T cell receptor (beta chain) is given with its context. The antigen it recognizes is unknown. Within one base of it there is no much larger clone, and no base qualities were kept. The data stem from a study of T-cell memory formation after mild COVID-19 (dated by TCRdb to about 2021). For the study in its entirety: TCR sequence clusters from the two donors were found to be largely donor specific. In a couple of donors, T-cell clones that expanded and contracted after mild COVID-19 were followed by sequencing TCRalpha and TCRbeta repertoires longitudinally. Two young, previously healthy adult volunteers made up the cohort, one male and one female.

The sequencing machine was an Illumina NovaSeq 6000. Using 5'RACE with constant-segment primers, TCRalpha and TCRbeta cDNA libraries were constructed, with sample barcodes and unique molecular identifiers added in the process. RNA was extracted from every sample with Trizol reagent. Libraries were amplified in two PCR steps, with a second sample barcode and Illumina TruSeq adapters added in the second step. Sequencing of the libraries was done on an Illumina NovaSeq, producing 2 x 150 bp paired-end reads. Regarding the original processing steps: Demultiplexing of reads and collapsing into UMI-guided consensus sequences were performed with migec v1.2.7. Using mixcr v2.1.11, UMI consensuses were aligned to TRA and TRB V and J templates and then assembled into clonotypes. Expanded or contracted clonotypes were those called significant by both edgeR and NoisET, with noise models trained on biological replicates. For edgeR calls, the thresholds were a false discovery rate-adjusted p below 0.01 and a log2 fold-change of 1. PCA with hierarchical clustering of max-normalized trajectories of the 1000 most abundant clonotypes was used as exploratory dynamics analysis. The CD4 or CD8 phenotype of responding clones was assigned using the separately sequenced CD4+ and CD8+ repertoires. TCRdb reworked the public reads: Q25 trimming with fastp, MiXCR clone assembly, productive beta chains retained. Each record represents a unique CDR3 protein, reported with the most common genes and DNA among its rows. TCRdb, rather than the study authors, made the V and J calls. The sample includes about 430,000 distinct CDR3 sequences, with less than 25% observed a single time. The ten largest clones capture around 9.5% of the sample.

V is pared back by 5 bases and J by 7 bases, with 16 bases lying between the germline termini. From cysteine to phenylalanine, the CDR3 is 14 amino acids long. Only the CDR3 part of the read is kept: 42 bases, read in frame from the first base. CDR1 and CDR2 were assigned from the germline V gene as SGHTA and FQGTGA. Ficoll-Paque density gradient centrifugation was the method used to isolate PBMCs. Overall study outcomes, separate from this receptor: Whether the second-wave clones peaking on day 37 were SARS-CoV-2 specific was not confirmed. Contracting CD4+ clones appeared mostly in the CM and EM memory subsets, whereas CD8+ clones were enriched in EMRA. Some responding clones were detected in pre-infection memory, which suggested that pre-existing cross-reactive memory T cells had joined the SARS-CoV-2 response. Clones that contracted from day 15 to 85 showed balanced CD4/CD8 phenotypes, whereas a second wave of clones that expanded from day 15 to 37 leaned towards CD4+. The study covered only a couple of mild cases, and larger cohorts including severe cases with pre-infection samples were considered necessary.

This sequence was found in an adult woman who had mild COVID-19 (a few samples of this study predate the infection). The sample titles of this study are shuffled in the database, so cell type and time point are left out; the donor was told from shared clones. The sequencing input was PBMCs or a T cell subset sorted from them (not recorded which). Recombination joined TRBV7-3 with TRBJ2-3, and perhaps TRBD2 as D gene, on 5 matching bases. The CDR3 protein sequence reads: CASSRGSSSYTQYF. In nucleotide form, the sequence is TGTGCCAGCAGCCGGGGTAGTTCGTCGTATACGCAGTATTTT.